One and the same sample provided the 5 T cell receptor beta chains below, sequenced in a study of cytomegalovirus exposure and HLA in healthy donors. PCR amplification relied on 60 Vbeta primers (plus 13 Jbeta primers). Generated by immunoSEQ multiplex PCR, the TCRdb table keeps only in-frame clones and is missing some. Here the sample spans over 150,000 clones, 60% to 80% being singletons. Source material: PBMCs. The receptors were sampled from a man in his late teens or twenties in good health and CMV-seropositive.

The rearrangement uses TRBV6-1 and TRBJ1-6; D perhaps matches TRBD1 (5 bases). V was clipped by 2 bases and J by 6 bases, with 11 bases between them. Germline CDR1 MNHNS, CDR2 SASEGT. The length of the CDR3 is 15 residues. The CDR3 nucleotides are TGTGCCAGCAGTGAAATCGGCGGGGGTAATTCACCCCTCCACTTT. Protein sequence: CASSEIGGGNSPLHF.

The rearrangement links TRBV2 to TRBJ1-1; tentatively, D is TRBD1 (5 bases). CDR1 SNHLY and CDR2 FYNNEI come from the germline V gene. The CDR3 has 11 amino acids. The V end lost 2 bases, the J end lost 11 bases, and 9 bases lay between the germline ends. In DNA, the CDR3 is TGTGCCAGCAGTGAACGGACATTGGCTTTCTTT. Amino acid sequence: CASSERTLAFF.

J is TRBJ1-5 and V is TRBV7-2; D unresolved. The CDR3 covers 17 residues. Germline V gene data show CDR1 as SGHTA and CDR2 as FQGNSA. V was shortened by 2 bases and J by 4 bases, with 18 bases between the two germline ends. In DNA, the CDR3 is TGTGCCAGCAGCTTAAACAATGCCAGGCGCGGGAATCAGCCCCAGCATTTT. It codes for CASSLNNARRGNQPQHF.

CDR3 in DNA: TGTGCCAGCAGCCAAGACCCGGGACTAGGGTCCGAGCAGTACTTC. Translated, it gives CASSQDPGLGSEQYF. V usage is TRBV4-2 and J usage is TRBJ2-7; 8 bases map to TRBD2. The germline CDR1 and CDR2 sequences are LGHNA and YNFKEQ. The CDR3 length is 15 residues. V was pared by 0 bases and J by 6 bases, with 7 bases of the junction left unmatched.

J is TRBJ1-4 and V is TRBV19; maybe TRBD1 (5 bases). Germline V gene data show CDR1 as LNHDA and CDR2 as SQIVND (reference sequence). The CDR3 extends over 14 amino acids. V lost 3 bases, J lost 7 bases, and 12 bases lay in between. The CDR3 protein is CASSISATVEKLFF. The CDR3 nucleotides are TGTGCCAGTAGTATTTCTGCGACAGTTGAAAAACTGTTTTTT.